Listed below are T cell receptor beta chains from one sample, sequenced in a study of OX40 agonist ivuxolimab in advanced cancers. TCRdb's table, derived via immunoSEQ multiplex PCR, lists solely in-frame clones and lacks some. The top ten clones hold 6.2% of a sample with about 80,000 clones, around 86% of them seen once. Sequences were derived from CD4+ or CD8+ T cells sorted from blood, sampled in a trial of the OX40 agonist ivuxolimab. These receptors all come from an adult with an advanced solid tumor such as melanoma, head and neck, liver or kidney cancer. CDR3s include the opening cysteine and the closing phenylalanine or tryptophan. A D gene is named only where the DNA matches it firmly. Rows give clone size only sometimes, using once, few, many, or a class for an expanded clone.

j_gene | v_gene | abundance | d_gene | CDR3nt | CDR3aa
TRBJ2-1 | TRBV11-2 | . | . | TGTGCCAGCAGCACCGACCGTGGGGGGCCGAGAGTCAATGAGCAGTTCTTC | CASSTDRGGPRVNEQFF
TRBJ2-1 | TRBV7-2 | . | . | TGTGCCAGCAGCCCCATCTCTAATGAGCAGTTCTTC | CASSPISNEQFF
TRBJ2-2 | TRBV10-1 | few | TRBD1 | TGCGCCAGCAGCCCGGGGACAGGGGGACCCGGGGAGCTGTTTTTT | CASSPGTGGPGELFF
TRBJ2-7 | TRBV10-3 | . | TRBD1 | TGTGCCATCAGCACCATTGGACAGGGGGAGGGCGAGCAGTACTTC | CAISTIGQGEGEQYF
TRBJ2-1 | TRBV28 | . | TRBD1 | TGTGCCAGCAGTGATGACAGGGGACGTAGGAATGAGCAGTTCTTC | CASSDDRGRRNEQFF
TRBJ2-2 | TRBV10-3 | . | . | TGTGCCATCAATGGGGCGGGTCGGGGCACCGGGGAGCTGTTTTTT | CAINGAGRGTGELFF
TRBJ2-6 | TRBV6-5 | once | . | TGTGCCAGCAGTTCTCCGGGTCGAGGGGCCAACGTCCTGACTTTC | CASSSPGRGANVLTF
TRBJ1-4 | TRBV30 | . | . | TGTGCCGGAAACCGGGGGGGCTTTAATGAAAAACTGTTTTTT | CAGNRGGFNEKLFF
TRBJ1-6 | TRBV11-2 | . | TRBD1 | TGTGCCAGCAGCTTAAGGTCAGGGGGGGATTCACCCCTCCACTTT | CASSLRSGGDSPLHF
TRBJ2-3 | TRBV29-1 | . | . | TGCAGCGTTACCCCATCCCCCGGGGTGGCAGATACGCAGTATTTT | CSVTPSPGVADTQYF
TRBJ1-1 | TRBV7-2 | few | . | TGTGCCAGCAGCACGACAGCGAACACTGAAGCTTTCTTT | CASSTTANTEAFF
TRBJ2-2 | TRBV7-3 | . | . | TGTGCCAGCAGCTTAGAGCTGTTTTTT | CASSLELFF
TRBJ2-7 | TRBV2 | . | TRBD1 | TGTGCCAGCAATTCAATGACAGGGTCCACCTACGAGCAGTACTTC | CASNSMTGSTYEQYF
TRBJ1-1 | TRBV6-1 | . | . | TGTGCCAGCAGTGAAGCCTGGGGAACTGAAGCTTTCTTT | CASSEAWGTEAFF
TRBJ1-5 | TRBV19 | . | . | TGTGCCAGTAGTATGAGACAGAGCAATCAGCCCCAGCATTTT | CASSMRQSNQPQHF
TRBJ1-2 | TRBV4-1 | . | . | TGCGCCAGCAGCCCGATATCAGGGAACCATGGCTACACCTTC | CASSPISGNHGYTF
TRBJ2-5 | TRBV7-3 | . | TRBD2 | TGTGCCAGCAGCGTAACCGGGACTAGCGGGAGTGGAGAGACCCAGTACTTC | CASSVTGTSGSGETQYF
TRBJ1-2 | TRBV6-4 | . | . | TGTGCCAGCAGTGAGCGGGCCCAGGGTGGTGGCTACACCTTC | CASSERAQGGGYTF
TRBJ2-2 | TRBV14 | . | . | TGTGCCAGCAGCCAGGTGGTTACGAACACCGGGGAGCTGTTTTTT | CASSQVVTNTGELFF
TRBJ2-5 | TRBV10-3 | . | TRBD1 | TGTGCCATCAGTCTTGGGACAGGGGCGCGGGAGACCCAGTACTTC | CAISLGTGARETQYF
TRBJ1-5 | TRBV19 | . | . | TGTGCCAGTAGTATGAAGGGGCTCTCGAGCAATCAGCCCCAGCATTTT | CASSMKGLSSNQPQHF
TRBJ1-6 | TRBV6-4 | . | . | TGTGCCAGCAGTGACGCAGTCGGGTCACCCCTCCACTTT | CASSDAVGSPLHF
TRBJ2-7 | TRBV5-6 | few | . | TGTGCCAGCAGCTTGTTTGCAGTCTCCTACGAGCAGTACTTC | CASSLFAVSYEQYF
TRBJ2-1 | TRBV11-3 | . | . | TGTGCCAGCAGCCCAGGGACAAATGAGCAGTTCTTC | CASSPGTNEQFF
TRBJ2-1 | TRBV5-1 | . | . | TGCGCCAGCAGCTTGGCCCTCGAGGTCGGAGAGCAGTTCTTC | CASSLALEVGEQFF
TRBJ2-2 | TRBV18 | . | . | TGTGCCAGCTCACCTGAAACTACCGGGGAGCTGTTTTTT | CASSPETTGELFF
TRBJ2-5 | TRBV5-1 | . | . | TGCGCCAGCAGGTCCCACCCCGGCGGACGCCTCCAAGAGACCCAGTACTTC | CASRSHPGGRLQETQYF
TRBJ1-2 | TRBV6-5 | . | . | TGTGCCAGCAGCAAACAGGGTTTGGTCTATGGCTACACCTTC | CASSKQGLVYGYTF
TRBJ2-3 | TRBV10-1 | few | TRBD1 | TGCGCCAGCAGTGAGACAGGGGGAGGAAGAGGTAACACAGATACGCAGTATTTT | CASSETGGGRGNTDTQYF
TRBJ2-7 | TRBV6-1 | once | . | TGTGCCAGCAGTGAAAGAGGCAGGTCTAGGGAGCAGTACTTC | CASSERGRSREQYF
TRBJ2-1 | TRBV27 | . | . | TGTGCCAGCAGTTTGGGGGCCGTTCAATTCTTC | CASSLGAVQFF
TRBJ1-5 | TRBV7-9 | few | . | TGTGCCAGCAGCCTCTCCGCCAGCCAGCCCCAGCATTTT | CASSLSASQPQHF
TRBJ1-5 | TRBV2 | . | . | TGTGCCAGCAGTGGGTCAGGGCGGAATCAGCCCCAGCATTTT | CASSGSGRNQPQHF
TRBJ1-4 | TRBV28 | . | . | TGTGCCAGCAGGCGTGCTTCGGGGAATGAAAAACTGTTTTTT | CASRRASGNEKLFF
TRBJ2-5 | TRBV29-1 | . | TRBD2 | TGCAGCTCGTGGGAGGGAAAGGGGGAGACCCAGTACTTC | CSSWEGKGETQYF
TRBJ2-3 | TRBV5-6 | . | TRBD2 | TGTGCCAGCAGCTTACGAGGCGGCGGGGGGGCCGGGGATACGCAGTATTTT | CASSLRGGGGAGDTQYF
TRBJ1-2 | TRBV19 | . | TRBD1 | TGTGCCAGTAGTCCCGGGACAGCTAACTATGGCTACACCTTC | CASSPGTANYGYTF
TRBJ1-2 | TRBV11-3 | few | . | TGTGCCAGCAGCTTAGAGGCAGGACGCGGCTACACCTTC | CASSLEAGRGYTF
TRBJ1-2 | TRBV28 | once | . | TGTGCCAGCAGGAGGGGCCTCTATGGCTACACCTTC | CASRRGLYGYTF
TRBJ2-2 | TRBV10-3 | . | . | TGTGCCATCAGGGGGGCCGCGGACACCGGGGAGCTGTTTTTT | CAIRGAADTGELFF
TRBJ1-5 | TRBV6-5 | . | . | TGTGCCAGCAGCTCACAGGATCAGCCCCAGCATTTT | CASSSQDQPQHF
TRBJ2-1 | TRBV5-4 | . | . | TGTGCCAGCAGCTTGTACGGGGGTCTGGAGCAGTTCTTC | CASSLYGGLEQFF
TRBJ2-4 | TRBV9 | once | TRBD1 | TGTGCCAGCAGCCCCCAGGGGGTAGGCAAAAACATTCAGTACTTC | CASSPQGVGKNIQYF
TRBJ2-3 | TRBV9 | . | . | TGTGCCAGCAGCGTAGCTGGCAGGGGAACAGATACGCAGTATTTT | CASSVAGRGTDTQYF
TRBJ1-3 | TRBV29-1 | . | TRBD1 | TGCAGCGTTGTACAGGGGACTGGAAACACCATATATTTT | CSVVQGTGNTIYF
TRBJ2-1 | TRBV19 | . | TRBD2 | TGTGCCAGTAGTATAGAGGGGGGGGGTTACAATGAGCAGTTCTTC | CASSIEGGGYNEQFF
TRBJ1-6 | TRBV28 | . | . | TGTGCCAGCAGTTTAATTCTGGGGGGAGGCTATAATTCACCCCTCCACTTT | CASSLILGGGYNSPLHF